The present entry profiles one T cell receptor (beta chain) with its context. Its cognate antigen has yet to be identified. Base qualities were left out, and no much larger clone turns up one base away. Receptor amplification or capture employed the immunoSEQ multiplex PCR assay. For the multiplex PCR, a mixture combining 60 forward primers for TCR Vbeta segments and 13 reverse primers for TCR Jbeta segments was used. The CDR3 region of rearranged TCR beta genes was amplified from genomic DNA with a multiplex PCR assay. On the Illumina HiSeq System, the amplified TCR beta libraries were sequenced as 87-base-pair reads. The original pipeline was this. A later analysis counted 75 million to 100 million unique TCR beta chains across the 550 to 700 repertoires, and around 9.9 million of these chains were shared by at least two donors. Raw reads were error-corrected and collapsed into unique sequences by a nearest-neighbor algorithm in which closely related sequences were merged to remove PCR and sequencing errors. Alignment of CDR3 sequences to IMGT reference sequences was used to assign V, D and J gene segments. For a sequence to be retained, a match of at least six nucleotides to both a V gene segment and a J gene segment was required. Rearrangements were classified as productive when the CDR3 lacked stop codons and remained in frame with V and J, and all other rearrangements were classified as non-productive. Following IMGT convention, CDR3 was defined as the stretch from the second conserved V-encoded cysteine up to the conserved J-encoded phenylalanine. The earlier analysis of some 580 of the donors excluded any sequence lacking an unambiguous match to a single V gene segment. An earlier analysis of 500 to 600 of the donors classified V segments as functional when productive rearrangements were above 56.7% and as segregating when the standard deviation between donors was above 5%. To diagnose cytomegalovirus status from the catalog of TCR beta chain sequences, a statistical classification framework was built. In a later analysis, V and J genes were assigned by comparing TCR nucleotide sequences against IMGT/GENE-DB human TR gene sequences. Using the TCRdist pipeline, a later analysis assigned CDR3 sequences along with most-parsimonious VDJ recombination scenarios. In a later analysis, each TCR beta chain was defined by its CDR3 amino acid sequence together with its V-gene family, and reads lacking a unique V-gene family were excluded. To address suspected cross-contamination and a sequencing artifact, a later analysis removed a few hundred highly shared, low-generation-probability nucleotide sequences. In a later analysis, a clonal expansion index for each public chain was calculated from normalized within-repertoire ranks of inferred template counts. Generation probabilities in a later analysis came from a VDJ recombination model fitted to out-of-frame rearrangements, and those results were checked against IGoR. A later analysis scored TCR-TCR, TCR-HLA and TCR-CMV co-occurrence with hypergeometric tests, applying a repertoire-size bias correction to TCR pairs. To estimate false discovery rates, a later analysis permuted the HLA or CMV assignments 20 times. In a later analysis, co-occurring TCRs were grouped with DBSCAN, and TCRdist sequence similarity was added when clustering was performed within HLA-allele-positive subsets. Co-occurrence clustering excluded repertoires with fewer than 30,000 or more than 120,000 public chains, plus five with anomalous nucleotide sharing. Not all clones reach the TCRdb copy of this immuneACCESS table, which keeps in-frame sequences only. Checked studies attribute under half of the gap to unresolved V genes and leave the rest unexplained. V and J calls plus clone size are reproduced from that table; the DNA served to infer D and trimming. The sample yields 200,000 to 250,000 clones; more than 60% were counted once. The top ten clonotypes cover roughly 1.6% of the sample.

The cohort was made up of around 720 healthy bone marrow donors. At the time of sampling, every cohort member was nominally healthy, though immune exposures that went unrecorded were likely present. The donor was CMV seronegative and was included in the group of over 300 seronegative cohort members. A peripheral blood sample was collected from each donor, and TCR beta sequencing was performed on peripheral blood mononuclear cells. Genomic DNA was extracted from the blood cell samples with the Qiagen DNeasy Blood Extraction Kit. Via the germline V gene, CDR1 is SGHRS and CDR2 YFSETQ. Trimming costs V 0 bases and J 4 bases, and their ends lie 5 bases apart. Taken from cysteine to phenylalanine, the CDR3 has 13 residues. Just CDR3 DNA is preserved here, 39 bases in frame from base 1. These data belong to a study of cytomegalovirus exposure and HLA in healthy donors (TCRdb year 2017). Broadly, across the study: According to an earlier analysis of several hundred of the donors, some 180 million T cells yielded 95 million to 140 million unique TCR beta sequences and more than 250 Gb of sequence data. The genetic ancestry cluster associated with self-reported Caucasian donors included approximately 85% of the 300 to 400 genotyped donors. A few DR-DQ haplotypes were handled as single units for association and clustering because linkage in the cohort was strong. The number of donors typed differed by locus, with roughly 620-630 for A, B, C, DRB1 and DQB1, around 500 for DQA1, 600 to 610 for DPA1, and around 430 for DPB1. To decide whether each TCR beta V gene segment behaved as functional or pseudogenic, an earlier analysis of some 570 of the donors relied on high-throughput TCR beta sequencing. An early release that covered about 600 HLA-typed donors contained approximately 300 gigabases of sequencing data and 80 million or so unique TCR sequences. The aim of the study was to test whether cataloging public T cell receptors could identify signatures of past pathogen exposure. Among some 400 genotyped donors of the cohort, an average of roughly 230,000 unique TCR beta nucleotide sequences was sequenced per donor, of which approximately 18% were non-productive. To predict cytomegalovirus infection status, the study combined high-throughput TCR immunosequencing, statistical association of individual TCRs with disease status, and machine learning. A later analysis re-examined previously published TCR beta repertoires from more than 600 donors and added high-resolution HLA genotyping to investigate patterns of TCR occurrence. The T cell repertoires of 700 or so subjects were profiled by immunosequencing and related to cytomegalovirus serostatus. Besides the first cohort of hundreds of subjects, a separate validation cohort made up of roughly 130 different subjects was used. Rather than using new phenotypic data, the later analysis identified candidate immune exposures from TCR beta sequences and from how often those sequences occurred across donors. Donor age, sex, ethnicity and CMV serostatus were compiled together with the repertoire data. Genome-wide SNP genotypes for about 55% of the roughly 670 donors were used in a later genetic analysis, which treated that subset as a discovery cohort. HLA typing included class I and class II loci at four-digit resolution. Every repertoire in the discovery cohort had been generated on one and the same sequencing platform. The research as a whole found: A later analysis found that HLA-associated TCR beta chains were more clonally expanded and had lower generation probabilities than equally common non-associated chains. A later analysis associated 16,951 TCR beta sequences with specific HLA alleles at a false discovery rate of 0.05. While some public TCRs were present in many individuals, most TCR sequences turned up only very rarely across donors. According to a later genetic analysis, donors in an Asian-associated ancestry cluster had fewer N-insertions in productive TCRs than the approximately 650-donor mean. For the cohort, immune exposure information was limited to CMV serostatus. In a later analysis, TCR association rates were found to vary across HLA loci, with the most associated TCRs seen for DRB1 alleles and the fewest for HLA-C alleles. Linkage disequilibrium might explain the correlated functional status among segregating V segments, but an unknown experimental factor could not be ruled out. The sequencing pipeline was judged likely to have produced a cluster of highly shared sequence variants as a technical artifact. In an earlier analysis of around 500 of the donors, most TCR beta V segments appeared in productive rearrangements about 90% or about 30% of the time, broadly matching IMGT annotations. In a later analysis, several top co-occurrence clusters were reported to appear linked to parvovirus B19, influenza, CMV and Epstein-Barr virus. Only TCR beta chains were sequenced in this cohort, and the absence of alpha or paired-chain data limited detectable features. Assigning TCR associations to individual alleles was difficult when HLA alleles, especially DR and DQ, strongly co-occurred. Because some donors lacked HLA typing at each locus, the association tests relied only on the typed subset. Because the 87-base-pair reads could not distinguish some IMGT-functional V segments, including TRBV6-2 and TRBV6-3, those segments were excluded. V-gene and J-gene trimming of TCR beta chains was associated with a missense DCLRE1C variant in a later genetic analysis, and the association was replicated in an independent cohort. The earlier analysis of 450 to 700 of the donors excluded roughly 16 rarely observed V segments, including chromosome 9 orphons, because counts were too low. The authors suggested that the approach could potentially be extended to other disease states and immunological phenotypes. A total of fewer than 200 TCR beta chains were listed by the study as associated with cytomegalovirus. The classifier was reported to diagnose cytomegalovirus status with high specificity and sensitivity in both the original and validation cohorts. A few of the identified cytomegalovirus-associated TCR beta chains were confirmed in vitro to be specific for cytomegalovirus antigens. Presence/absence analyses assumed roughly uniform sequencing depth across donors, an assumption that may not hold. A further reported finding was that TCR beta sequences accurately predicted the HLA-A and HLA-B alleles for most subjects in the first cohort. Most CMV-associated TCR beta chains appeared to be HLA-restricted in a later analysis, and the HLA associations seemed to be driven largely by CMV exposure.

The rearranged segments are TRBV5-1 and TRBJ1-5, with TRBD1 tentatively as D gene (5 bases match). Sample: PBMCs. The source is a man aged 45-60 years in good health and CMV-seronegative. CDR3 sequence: CASSLGQNQPQHF. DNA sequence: TGCGCCAGCAGCTTGGGACAGAATCAGCCCCAGCATTTT.